This T cell receptor (beta chain) emerged from a study of T cell responses to AZD1222 COVID-19 vaccine. CDR1 and CDR2 (germline): MDHEN, SYDVKM. V trimming: 11 bases; J trimming: 4 bases; junction bases outside the gene matches: 10. The CDR3 is 13 amino acids. Findings and caveats of the study: Regions 160-218 and 743-854 held dominance among vaccine-associated CD4 TCRs, which spanned spike. It was only after the peak T cell response that any repertoires were sampled. Clonal diversity may have been underestimated, and the donors were mostly white British, with more females than males.

Details on this clone: What it recognizes is unknown.

Clones were sequenced by immunoSEQ multiplex PCR, and TCRdb holds only the in-frame ones, with some missing. The data hold fewer than 130,000 clones, with approximately 94% observed a single time. The specimen comprised peripheral blood, sampled 28 days after the second AZD1222 dose. This receptor was identified in an adult who received the AZD1222 COVID-19 vaccine. The chain couples TRBV28 to TRBJ1-2, with 7 nucleotides matching TRBD1. The CDR3 DNA follows: TGTGCCTCGGGAGGGACAGCTCCCTATGGCTACACCTTC. Translating it yields CASGGTAPYGYTF.